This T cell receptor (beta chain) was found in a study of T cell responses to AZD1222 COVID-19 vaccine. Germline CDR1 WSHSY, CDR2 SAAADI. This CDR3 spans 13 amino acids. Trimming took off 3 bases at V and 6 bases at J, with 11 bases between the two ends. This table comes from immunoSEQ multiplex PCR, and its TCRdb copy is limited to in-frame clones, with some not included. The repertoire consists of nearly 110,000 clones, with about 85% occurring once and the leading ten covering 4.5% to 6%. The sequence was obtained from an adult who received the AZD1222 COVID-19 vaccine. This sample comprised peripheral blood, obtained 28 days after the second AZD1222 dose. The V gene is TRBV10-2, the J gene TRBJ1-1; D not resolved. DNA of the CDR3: TGCGCCAGCAGTGAAACCTCGGGAGCTGAAGCTTTCTTT. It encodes CASSETSGAEAFF.